A single sample gave rise to the 7 T cell receptor beta chains below, sequenced in a study of tumour-infiltrating T cells in Burkitt lymphoma. TCRdb keeps only in-frame clones here, not all; method: immunoSEQ multiplex PCR. The sample contains 15,000 or so clones, over 30% of which appear only once. The sequencing input was tumor tissue. The receptors shown here come from a human donor with diffuse large B-cell lymphoma.

The V and J genes are TRBV11-2 and TRBJ2-7; TRBD1 matches at 7 bases. CDR3 size: 15 residues. The germline CDR1 and CDR2 sequences are SGHAT and FQNNGV. The V and J ends lost 6 bases and 3 bases, in that order; junction bases with no gene match: 11. The CDR3 spells CASSSGTDPYYEQYF. In DNA, the CDR3 is TGTGCCAGCAGTTCCGGGACAGATCCTTACTACGAGCAGTACTTC.

This clone was observed a few times. The chain uses TRBV14 and TRBJ1-2; D not certain. Trimming cost V 0 bases and J 5 bases, with 16 bases left between them. The CDR3 totals 16 residues. The germline gives CDR1 SGHDN, CDR2 FVKESK. DNA of the CDR3: TGTGCCAGCAGCCAAGATGGGAGGCGAGACAAGTATGGCTACACCTTC. Amino acid sequence: CASSQDGRRDKYGYTF.

Sample share makes this clone medium-sized. The CDR3 spells CASSQDRLDNQPQHF. CDR3 in DNA: TGCGCCAGCAGCCAAGATCGGCTGGACAATCAGCCCCAGCATTTT. The V and J genes are TRBV4-1 and TRBJ1-5, with D unclear. Germline V lookup: CDR1 MGHRA, CDR2 YSYEKL. Trimming left V 0 bases short and J 3 bases short, with 9 bases between. The CDR3 has 15 residues.

V gene TRBV5-5 combines with J gene TRBJ2-7; either TRBD1 or TRBD2 may supply D (5 bases each). The CDR3 contains 14 residues. CDR1 is SGHKS and CDR2 is YYEKEE in the germline V gene (reference sequence). V lost 3 bases and J lost 3, with 13 bases in between. The CDR3: CASSSRGPYYEQYF. The DNA of the CDR3 is TGTGCCAGCAGCTCTAGGGGACCTTACTACGAGCAGTACTTC.

The chain's CDR3 is CASSRELNTGELFF. CDR3 nucleotides: TGTGCCAGCAGCAGAGAACTCAACACCGGGGAGCTGTTTTTT. The J gene is TRBJ2-2, the V gene TRBV11-3; D is ambiguous. Per germline, CDR1 SGHNT and CDR2 YENEEA. The CDR3 loop spans 14 amino acids. V lost 5 bases and J lost 2, with 9 bases in between.

The chain has TRBV18 and TRBJ1-5; 9 bases align to TRBD1. CDR1 KGHSH and CDR2 LQKENI come from the germline V gene. The J segment lost 6 bases and the V segment lost 6 bases, leaving 6 bases of the junction unmatched. This CDR3 is 14 amino acids long. CDR3 nucleotides: TGTGCCAGCTCCCCGGGACAGGGCATTCAGCCCCAGCATTTT. It is translated as CASSPGQGIQPQHF.

In this sample, this clone turned up a few times. The chain has TRBV5-1 and TRBJ2-7, with D perhaps matching TRBD1 (5 bases). The CDR3 spans 14 residues. Germline V gene sequence: CDR1 SGHRS, CDR2 YFSETQ. Trimming shortened V by 4 bases and J by 4 bases, and 15 bases separated the two germline ends. The CDR3 DNA is TGCGCCAGCAGCGAACCAGACAGAATGTACGAGCAGTACTTC. Protein: CASSEPDRMYEQYF. Full variable domain (outside the CDR3, taken from reference TRBV5-1 and TRBJ2-7): KAGVTQTPRYLIKTRGQQVTLSCSPISGHRSVSWYQQTPGQGLQFLFEYFSETQRNKGNFPGRFSGRQFSNSRSEMNVSTLELGDSALYLCASSEPDRMYEQYFGPGTRLTVT.